This TCR beta chain emerged from a study of regulatory T cells in long-lasting Graves disease. Study overall: Persistent cases took antithyroid drugs over 5 years and stayed TSH receptor antibody positive.

CDR3 regions were amplified by Arm-PCR using iRepertoire HTBI primers to build TCR beta libraries. TCRdb reprocessed the multiplex PCR reads with MiXCR, giving one entry per CDR3 protein. The table records 350,000 to 450,000 distinct CDR3 sequences, approximately 22% of them present only once. V lost 3 bases and J lost 6, with 11 bases in between. This CDR3 has 14 amino acids. Described time point: persistent/refractory GD, antithyroid drugs over 5 years with positive TRAb. The TCR library was prepared using RNA isolated from PBMCs. Diagnosing Graves' disease relied on the American Thyroid Association guidelines. The authors drew patients from an endocrinology department in Xi'an, China.

The source material was peripheral blood mononuclear cells (PBMCs), sampled when the disease was refractory, from a patient treated with antithyroid drugs. The sequence was obtained from a female donor with Graves disease. J is TRBJ2-2 and V is TRBV12-3 or TRBV12-4; perhaps D is TRBD1 or TRBD2 (5 bases each). The CDR3 DNA is TGTGCCAGCAGTTTCCTACGGGGACCCGGGGAGCTGTTTTTT. Translated: CASSFLRGPGELFF.